This T cell receptor beta chain was profiled in a study of CXCR3-negative and CXCR3-positive naive CD8 T cells. Broader study findings: After cryopreservation, CXCR3 expression dropped partially; most assays used fresh PBMCs. Naive subsets displayed similar surface CD5, and TCR strength was inferred from TRB CDR3 properties. Unlike memory cells, which differed, naive CXCR3-negative and CXCR3-positive cells had similar TRBV-TRBJ usage. Naive cells that were CXCR3-positive had more hydrophobic TRB CDR3s (compared with CXCR3-negative naive cells).

Researchers prepared the TRB cDNA libraries using 5' RACE with UMI labels. No DNA is given; TCRdb re-called the 5' RACE reads and lists each CDR3 protein once. The sample totals 150,000 to 180,000 distinct CDR3 sequences. Worth noting for this clonotype: The antigen remains undetermined.

The TCR was taken from a human donor in good health. Some clones in this sample may be carry-over from other donors' samples. Sequenced: naive CXCR3+ CD8+ T cells from blood. Subset noted: CD45RO-CCR7+CD27+CD95- naive CD8+ T cells expressing CXCR3 (TNR3+).

The CDR3 protein is CSARDRDRGTYEQYF. The V call is TRBV20-1, the J call TRBJ2-7; no DNA is available, so the TRBD1 call from TCRdb remains unchecked. CDR3 length equals 15 residues. Germline loops: CDR1 DFQATT, CDR2 SNEGSKA (reference sequence).